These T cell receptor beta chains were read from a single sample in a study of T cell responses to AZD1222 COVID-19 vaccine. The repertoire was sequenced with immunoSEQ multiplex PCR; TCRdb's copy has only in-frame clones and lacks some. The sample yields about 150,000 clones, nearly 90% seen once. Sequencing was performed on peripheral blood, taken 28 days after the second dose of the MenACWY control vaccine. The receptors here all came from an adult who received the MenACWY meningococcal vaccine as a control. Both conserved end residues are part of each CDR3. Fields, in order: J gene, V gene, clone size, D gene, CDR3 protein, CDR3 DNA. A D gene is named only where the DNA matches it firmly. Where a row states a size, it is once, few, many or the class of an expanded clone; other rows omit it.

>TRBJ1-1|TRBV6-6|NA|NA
CASSYTFGDPHTEAFF
TGTGCCAGCAGTTACACATTCGGGGATCCCCACACTGAAGCTTTCTTT
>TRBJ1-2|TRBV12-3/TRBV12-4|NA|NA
CASRRDTNYGYTF
TGTGCCAGCAGAAGGGACACGAACTATGGCTACACCTTC
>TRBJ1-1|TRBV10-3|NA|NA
CATQRGENTEAFF
TGTGCAACACAAAGGGGCGAGAACACTGAAGCTTTCTTT
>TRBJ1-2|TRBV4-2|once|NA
CASSQDGRNYGYTF
TGTGCCAGCAGCCAAGATGGCAGGAACTATGGCTACACCTTC
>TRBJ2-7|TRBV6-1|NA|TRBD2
CASSESPGLAGADGYF
TGTGCCAGCAGTGAATCGCCGGGACTAGCGGGAGCGGACGGGTACTTC
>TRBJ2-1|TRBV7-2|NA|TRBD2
CASSSGRAYNEQFF
TGTGCCAGCAGCTCAGGGAGGGCCTACAATGAGCAGTTCTTC
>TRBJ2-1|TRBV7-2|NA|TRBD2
CASSLRQRGYNEQFF
TGTGCCAGCAGCTTACGTCAGCGGGGGTACAATGAGCAGTTCTTC
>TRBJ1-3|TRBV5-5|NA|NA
CASSLEGWPPGNTIYF
TGTGCCAGCAGCTTGGAGGGCTGGCCTCCTGGAAACACCATATATTTT
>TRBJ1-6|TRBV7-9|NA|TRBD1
CASSLTGDSPLHF
TGTGCCAGCAGCTTAACAGGGGATTCACCCCTCCACTTT
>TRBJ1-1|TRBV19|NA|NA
CASSIGQGLEAFF
TGTGCCAGTAGTATAGGCCAGGGACTAGAAGCTTTCTTT
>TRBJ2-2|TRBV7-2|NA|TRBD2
CASSPRGVLLAGELFF
TGTGCCAGCAGCCCGCGGGGGGTCCTTCTAGCCGGGGAGCTGTTTTTT
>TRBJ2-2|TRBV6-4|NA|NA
CASSDSDKNTGELFF
TGTGCCAGCAGTGACTCGGACAAAAACACCGGGGAGCTGTTTTTT
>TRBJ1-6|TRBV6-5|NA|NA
CASSYSGEAVVSPLHF
TGTGCCAGCAGTTACTCAGGGGAAGCAGTGGTATCACCCCTCCACTTT
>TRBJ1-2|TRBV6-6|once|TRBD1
CASSYADRGGGYTF
TGTGCCAGCAGTTACGCGGACAGGGGAGGCGGCTACACCTTC
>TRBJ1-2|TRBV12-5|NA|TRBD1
CASGLALDRGQVYGYTF
TGTGCTAGTGGTTTGGCCCTGGACAGGGGGCAAGTCTATGGCTACACCTTC
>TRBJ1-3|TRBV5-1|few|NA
CASRVGPSGFSGNTIYF
TGCGCCAGCAGAGTGGGGCCCTCAGGATTCTCTGGAAACACCATATATTTT
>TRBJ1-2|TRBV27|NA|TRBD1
CASSLGPGTVYGYTF
TGTGCCAGCAGTTTAGGCCCCGGGACAGTCTATGGCTACACCTTC
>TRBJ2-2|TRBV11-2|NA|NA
CASSGLRTGELFF
TGTGCCAGCAGCGGACTGCGCACCGGGGAGCTGTTTTTT
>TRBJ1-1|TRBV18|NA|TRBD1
CASSPTGSGGNTEAFF
TGTGCCAGCTCACCAACAGGCTCAGGGGGGAACACTGAAGCTTTCTTT
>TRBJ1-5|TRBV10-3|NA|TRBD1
CAISRQGVSGNQPQHF
TGTGCCATCAGCCGACAGGGGGTTTCTGGCAATCAGCCCCAGCATTTT
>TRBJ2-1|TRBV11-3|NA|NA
CASSLDLGLNNEQFF
TGTGCCAGCAGCTTAGATCTGGGGCTTAACAATGAGCAGTTCTTC
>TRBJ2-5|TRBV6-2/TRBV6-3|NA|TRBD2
CASSWTSGSGETQYF
TGTGCCAGCAGTTGGACTAGCGGGAGTGGGGAGACCCAGTACTTC
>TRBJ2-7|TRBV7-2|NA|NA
CASSPTGTGGGYEQYF
TGTGCCAGCAGCCCCACCGGGACAGGCGGGGGGTACGAGCAGTACTTC
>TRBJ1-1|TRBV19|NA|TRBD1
CASSPSIGQATRSEAFF
TGTGCCAGTAGTCCCTCGATTGGACAGGCCACCCGGAGTGAAGCTTTCTTT
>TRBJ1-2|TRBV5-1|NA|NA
CATAPQGVGYGYTF
TGCGCCACCGCCCCCCAGGGAGTGGGGTATGGCTACACCTTC